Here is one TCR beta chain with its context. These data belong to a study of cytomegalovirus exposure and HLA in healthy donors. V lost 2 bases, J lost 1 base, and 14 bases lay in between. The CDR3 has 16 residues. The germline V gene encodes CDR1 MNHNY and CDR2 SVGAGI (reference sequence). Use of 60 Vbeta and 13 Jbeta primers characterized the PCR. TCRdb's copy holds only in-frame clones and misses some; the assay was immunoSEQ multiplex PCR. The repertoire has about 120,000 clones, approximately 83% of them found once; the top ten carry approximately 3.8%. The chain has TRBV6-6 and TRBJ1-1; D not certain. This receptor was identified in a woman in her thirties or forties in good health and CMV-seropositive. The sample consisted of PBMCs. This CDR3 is CASSYRGSPRNTEAFF. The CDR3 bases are TGTGCCAGCAGTTACAGAGGATCGCCTCGGAACACTGAAGCTTTCTTT.